This T cell receptor (beta chain) was sequenced for a study of radiation and T cells in renal cell carcinoma. Findings of the study overall: In blood, top tumor clones expanded by 2 weeks, shrinking by 4.

Data came from immunoSEQ multiplex PCR; TCRdb stores just in-frame clones and leaves some out. Found here are roughly 92,000 clones, approximately 82% of them singletons; the top ten hold 6.5% to 8%. On this clone: What it binds is unknown.

The CDR3 runs to 14 residues. CDR1 is SGHRS and CDR2 is YFSETQ in the germline V gene. Trimming removed 6 bases at V and 0 bases at J, with 12 bases between. Time point specified: blood 4 weeks post-SBRT, at nephrectomy. Described treatment: 15 Gy SBRT to primary tumor, nephrectomy 4 weeks later. Nephrectomy followed 15 Gy stereotactic body radiation by 4 weeks. The patient's renal cell carcinoma had clear cell pathology. The genes are TRBV5-1 and TRBJ1-1, with no clear D. Specimen: blood, collected from a patient whose treatment included radiotherapy and nephrectomy. The receptor's source is a man in his sixties with renal cell carcinoma. DNA of the CDR3: TGCGCCAGCACCCTGGCTGGGTTGAACACTGAAGCTTTCTTT. It codes for CASTLAGLNTEAFF.